The 12 T cell receptor beta chains listed next were all sequenced from one sample in a study of cytomegalovirus exposure and HLA in healthy donors. The PCR had 60 Vbeta and 13 Jbeta primers. TCRdb's table, derived via immunoSEQ multiplex PCR, lists solely in-frame clones and lacks some. Its listing shows 100,000 to 150,000 clones. The sequenced material came from PBMCs. All receptors come from a man between 18 and 29 years old in good health and CMV-seronegative.

V usage is TRBV28 and J usage is TRBJ2-3, with 10 bases lining up with TRBD2. The J segment lost 1 base and the V segment lost 5 bases, leaving 3 bases of the junction unmatched. This CDR3 is built from 15 residues. Germline V gene data show CDR1 as MDHEN and CDR2 as SYDVKM. The chain's CDR3 is CASSRLAGRTDTQYF. In DNA, the CDR3 is TGTGCCAGCAGTAGACTAGCGGGCCGCACAGATACGCAGTATTTT.

The J gene is TRBJ2-5, the V gene TRBV7-8, with D possibly TRBD2 on 5 matching bases. The germline gives CDR1 SGHVS, CDR2 FQNEAQ. The germline V and J ends were trimmed by 5 bases and 2 bases, with 18 bases remaining between them. The CDR3 contains 16 residues. The CDR3 sequence: CASSQRKVLGQETQYF. The CDR3 nucleotides read TGTGCCAGCAGCCAGCGGAAGGTTTTAGGGCAAGAGACCCAGTACTTC.

The chain links TRBV12-5 to TRBJ1-2, with TRBD1 as a possible D gene (5 bases). The CDR3 contains 14 residues. Trimming cost V 0 bases and J 6 bases, with 11 bases left between them. The germline V gene has CDR1 LGHNT and CDR2 FRNRAP. The DNA of the CDR3 is TGTGCTAGTGGTTTGGTAATGGGGCAAGATGGCTACACCTTC. Protein sequence: CASGLVMGQDGYTF.

About this clone itself: Germline is not matched at one junction end, which may reflect a read error. The chain links TRBV29-1 to TRBJ2-7, with a tentative D call TRBD1 (5 bases). This CDR3 is built from 12 residues. Germline V gene data show CDR1 as SQVTM and CDR2 as ANQGSEA. CDR3 in DNA: TGCAGCGTTGACCAGGGCTCCAACGAGCAGTACTTC. Translating gives CSVDQGSNEQYF.

V usage is TRBV27 and J usage is TRBJ2-2; D not resolved. The ends were cut back, 3 bases at V and 6 bases at J, with 5 bases in the middle. The CDR3 contains 12 residues. Germline loops: CDR1 MNHEY, CDR2 SMNVEV (reference sequence). The CDR3: CASSFPAGELFF. CDR3 in DNA: TGTGCCAGCAGTTTCCCGGCCGGGGAGCTGTTTTTT.

CDR3: CSVETGLYSPGAVLTF. For the CDR3, the DNA is TGCAGCGTTGAAACGGGACTTTATTCCCCAGGAGCCGTCCTGACTTTC. This chain links TRBV29-1 with TRBJ2-6, with D perhaps TRBD2 (6 bases). From germline, CDR1 is SQVTM and CDR2 ANQGSEA. Trimming shortened V by 2 bases and J by 12 bases, and 23 bases separated the two germline ends. The length of the CDR3 is 16 residues.

The V and J genes are TRBV29-1 and TRBJ1-4, with 9 bases aligning to TRBD1. Unmatched junction bases numbered 4, after V lost 6 bases and J lost 8 bases. The germline gives CDR1 SQVTM, CDR2 ANQGSEA. The CDR3 covers 12 residues. This CDR3 is CSVRDREEKLFF. The CDR3 DNA sequence: TGCAGCGTACGGGACAGGGAAGAAAAACTGTTTTTT.

The chain recombines TRBV7-2 with TRBJ1-1; the D is unclear. The CDR3 runs 13 residues. Germline V CDR1 and CDR2: SGHTA, FQGNSA. Trimming removed 1 base at V and 6 bases at J, with 9 bases between. Written as DNA, the CDR3 is TGTGCCAGCAGCTTAGGAACTTTCGCTGAAGCTTTCTTT. Its protein is CASSLGTFAEAFF.

This chain connects TRBV5-5 to TRBJ1-1; no definite D call. The CDR3 loop spans 15 amino acids. Germline CDR1 SGHKS, CDR2 YYEKEE (reference sequence). Between the trimmed V and J ends, which lost 4 bases and 1 base, there was a span of 14 bases. Written as DNA, the CDR3 is TGTGCCAGCAGCGACACGCGGGGAGGGAACACTGAAGCTTTCTTT. This gives the protein CASSDTRGGNTEAFF.

The V call is TRBV7-8, the J call TRBJ2-7, with D possibly matching TRBD1 (6 bases). In germline, CDR1 is SGHVS, CDR2 FQNEAQ. Deletions cut 5 bases from V and 0 bases from J, with 17 bases between. This CDR3 spans 16 amino acids. CDR3 in amino acids: CASSPTGSSLSYEQYF. DNA for the CDR3: TGTGCCAGCAGCCCTACAGGGTCATCACTCTCCTACGAGCAGTACTTC.

V is TRBV28 and J is TRBJ2-7; tentative D call: TRBD2 (6 bases). CDR1 and CDR2 from the germline V gene are MDHEN and SYDVKM. Trimming pared 1 base from V and 3 bases from J, leaving 10 bases between. The CDR3 consists of 14 residues. The CDR3: CASSLLADYYEQYF. The CDR3 DNA is TGTGCCAGCAGTTTATTAGCGGACTACTACGAGCAGTACTTC. Together with reference TRBV28 and TRBJ2-7, the CDR3 gives the full variable domain: DVKVTQSSRYLVKRTGEKVFLECVQDMDHENMFWYRQDPGLGLRLIYFSYDVKMKEKGDIPEGYSVSREKKERFSLILESASTNQTSMYLCASSLLADYYEQYFGPGTRLTVT.

V is TRBV7-2 and J is TRBJ2-3; D is undetermined. Germline V lookup: CDR1 SGHTA, CDR2 FQGNSA. V lost 3 bases, J lost 2 bases, and 9 bases lay in between. This CDR3 has 14 amino acids. CDR3 in DNA: TGTGCCAGCAGCTTCGGAGCGCTCACAGATACGCAGTATTTT. Its translation is CASSFGALTDTQYF. Together with reference TRBV7-2 and TRBJ2-3, the CDR3 gives the full variable domain: GAGVSQSPSNKVTEKGKDVELRCDPISGHTALYWYRQSLGQGLEFLIYFQGNSAPDKSGLPSDRFSAERTGGSVSTLTIQRTQQEDSAVYLCASSFGALTDTQYFGPGTRLTVL.